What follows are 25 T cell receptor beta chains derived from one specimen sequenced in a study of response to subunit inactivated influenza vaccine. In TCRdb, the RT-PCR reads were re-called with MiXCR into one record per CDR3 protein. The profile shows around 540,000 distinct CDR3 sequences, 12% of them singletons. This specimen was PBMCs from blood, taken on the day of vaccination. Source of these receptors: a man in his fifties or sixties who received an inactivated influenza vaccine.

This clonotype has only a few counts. The CDR3: CAWSLDLGGELFF. The CDR3 DNA sequence: TGTGCCTGGAGTCTCGACTTGGGCGGGGAGCTGTTTTTT. V gene TRBV30 combines with J gene TRBJ2-2; D remains ambiguous. This CDR3 comprises 13 residues. Per germline, CDR1 GTSNPN and CDR2 SVGIG (reference sequence). With 2 bases removed from V and 7 bases from J, the gap between germline ends came to 11 bases. The full variable domain, rest sourced from reference TRBV30 and TRBJ2-2, is SQTIHQWPATLVQPVGSPLSLECTVEGTSNPNLYWYRQAAGRGLQLLFYSVGIGQISSEVPQNLSASRPQDRQFILSSKKLLLSDSGFYLCAWSLDLGGELFFGEGSRLTVL.

CDR3 protein: CASSPNGRAYNEQFF. The DNA for the CDR3 is TGTGCCAGCTCACCAAACGGGAGGGCCTACAATGAGCAGTTCTTC. This chain links TRBV18 with TRBJ2-1, with 8 nucleotides matching TRBD2. The germline gives CDR1 KGHSH, CDR2 LQKENI. Losses at the gene ends were 2 bases for V and 2 bases for J; bases not matched to a gene: 2. The CDR3 covers 15 residues.

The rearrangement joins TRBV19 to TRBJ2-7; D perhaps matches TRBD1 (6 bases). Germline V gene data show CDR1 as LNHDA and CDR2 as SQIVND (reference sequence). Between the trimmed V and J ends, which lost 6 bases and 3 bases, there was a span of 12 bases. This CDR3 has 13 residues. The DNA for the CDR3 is TGTGCCAGTAGCCGACAGGACCTCTACGAGCAGTACTTC. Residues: CASSRQDLYEQYF.

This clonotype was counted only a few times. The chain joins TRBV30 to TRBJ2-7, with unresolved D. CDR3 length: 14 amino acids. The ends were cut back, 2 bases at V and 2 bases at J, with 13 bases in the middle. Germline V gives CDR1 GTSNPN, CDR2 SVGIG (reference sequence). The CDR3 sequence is CAWSLPPRPYEQYF. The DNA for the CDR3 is TGTGCCTGGAGTTTACCCCCCCGGCCCTACGAGCAGTACTTC.

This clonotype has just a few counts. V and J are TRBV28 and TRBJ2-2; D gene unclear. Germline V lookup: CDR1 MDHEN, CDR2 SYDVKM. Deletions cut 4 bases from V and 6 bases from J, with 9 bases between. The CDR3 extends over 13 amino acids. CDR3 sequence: CASSSRRPGELFF. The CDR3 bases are TGTGCCAGCAGTTCCCGACGCCCCGGGGAGCTGTTTTTT. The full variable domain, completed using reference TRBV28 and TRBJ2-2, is DVKVTQSSRYLVKRTGEKVFLECVQDMDHENMFWYRQDPGLGLRLIYFSYDVKMKEKGDIPEGYSVSREKKERFSLILESASTNQTSMYLCASSSRRPGELFFGEGSRLTVL.

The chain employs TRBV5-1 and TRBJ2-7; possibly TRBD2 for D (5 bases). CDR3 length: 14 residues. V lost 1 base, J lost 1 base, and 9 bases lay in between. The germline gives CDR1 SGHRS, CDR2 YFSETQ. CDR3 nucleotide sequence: TGCGCCAGCAGCTTGTGGGAGTCGTCCTACGAGCAGTACTTC. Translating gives CASSLWESSYEQYF.

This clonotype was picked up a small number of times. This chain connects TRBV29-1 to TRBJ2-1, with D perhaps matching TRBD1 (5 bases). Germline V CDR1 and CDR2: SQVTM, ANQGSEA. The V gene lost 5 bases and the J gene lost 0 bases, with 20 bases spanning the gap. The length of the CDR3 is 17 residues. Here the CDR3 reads CSVQTGDSPLSYNEQFF. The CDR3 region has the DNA TGCAGCGTTCAAACAGGAGATTCCCCCCTCTCCTACAATGAGCAGTTCTTC.

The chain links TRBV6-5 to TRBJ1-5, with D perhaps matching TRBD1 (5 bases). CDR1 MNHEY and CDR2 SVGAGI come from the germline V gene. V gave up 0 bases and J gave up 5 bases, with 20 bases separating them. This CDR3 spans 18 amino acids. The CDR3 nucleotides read TGTGCCAGCAGTTACTCTCCCTGGGGAGGGGTAGGGGATCAGCCCCAGCATTTT. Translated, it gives CASSYSPWGGVGDQPQHF.

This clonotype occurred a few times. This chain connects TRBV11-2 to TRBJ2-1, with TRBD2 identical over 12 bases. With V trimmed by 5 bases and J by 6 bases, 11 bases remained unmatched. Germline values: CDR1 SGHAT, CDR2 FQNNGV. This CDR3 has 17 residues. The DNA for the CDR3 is TGTGCCAGCAGCACCTCCCCCCTAGCGGGAGGGGGCAATGAGCAGTTCTTC. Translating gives CASSTSPLAGGGNEQFF.

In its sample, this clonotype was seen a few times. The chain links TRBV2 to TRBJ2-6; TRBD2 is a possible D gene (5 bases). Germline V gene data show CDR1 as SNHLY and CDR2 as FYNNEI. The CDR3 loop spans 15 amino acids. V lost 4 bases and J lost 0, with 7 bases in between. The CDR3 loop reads CASSAEASGANVLTF. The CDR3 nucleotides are TGTGCCAGCAGTGCGGAGGCCTCTGGGGCCAACGTCCTGACTTTC.

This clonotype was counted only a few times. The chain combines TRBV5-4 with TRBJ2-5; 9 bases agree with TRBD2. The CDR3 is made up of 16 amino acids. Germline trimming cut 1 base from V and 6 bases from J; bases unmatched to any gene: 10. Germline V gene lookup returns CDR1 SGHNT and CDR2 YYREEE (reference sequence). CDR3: CASSLSGGGLAKTQYF. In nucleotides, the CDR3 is TGTGCCAGCAGCTTGTCCGGCGGGGGACTAGCAAAGACCCAGTACTTC. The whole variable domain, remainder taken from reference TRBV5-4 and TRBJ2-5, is ETGVTQSPTHLIKTRGQQVTLRCSSQSGHNTVSWYQQALGQGPQFIFQYYREEENGRGNFPPRFSGLQFPNYSSELNVNALELDDSALYLCASSLSGGGLAKTQYFGPGTRLLVL.

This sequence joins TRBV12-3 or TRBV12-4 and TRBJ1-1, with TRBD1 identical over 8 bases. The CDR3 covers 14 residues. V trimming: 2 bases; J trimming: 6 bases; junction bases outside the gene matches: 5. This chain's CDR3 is CASSLRTGRAEAFF. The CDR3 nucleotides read TGTGCCAGCAGTTTAAGGACAGGGCGAGCTGAAGCTTTCTTT.

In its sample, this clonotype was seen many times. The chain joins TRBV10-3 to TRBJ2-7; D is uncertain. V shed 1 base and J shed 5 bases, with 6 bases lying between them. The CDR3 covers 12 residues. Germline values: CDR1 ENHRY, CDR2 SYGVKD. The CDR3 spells CAISEFGDEQYF. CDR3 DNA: TGTGCCATCAGTGAGTTTGGGGACGAGCAGTACTTC.

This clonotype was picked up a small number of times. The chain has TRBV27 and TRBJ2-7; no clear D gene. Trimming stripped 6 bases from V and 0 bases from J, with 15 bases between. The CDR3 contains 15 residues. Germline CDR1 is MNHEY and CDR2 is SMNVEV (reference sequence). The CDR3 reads CASSLSLTISYEQYF. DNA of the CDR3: TGTGCCAGCAGCCTCAGCCTAACCATCTCCTACGAGCAGTACTTC.

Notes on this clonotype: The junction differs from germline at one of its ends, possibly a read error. The CDR3 region has the DNA TGCGCCAGCAGCCAGATCGGGACACTCTCCTACAATCAGCAGTTCTTC. The encoded protein is CASSQIGTLSYNQQFF. The V call is TRBV4-1, the J call TRBJ2-1; a possible D gene is TRBD1 (6 bases). This CDR3 spans 16 amino acids. The germline V gene encodes CDR1 MGHRA and CDR2 YSYEKL.

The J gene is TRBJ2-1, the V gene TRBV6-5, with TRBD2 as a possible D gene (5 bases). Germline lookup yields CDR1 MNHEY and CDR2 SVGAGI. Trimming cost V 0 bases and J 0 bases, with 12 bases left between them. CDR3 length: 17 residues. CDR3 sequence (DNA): TGTGCCAGCAGTTACTCTGGCGGGTTCATCTCCTACAATGAGCAGTTCTTC. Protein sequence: CASSYSGGFISYNEQFF.

Here the CDR3 DNA reads TGCGCCAGCAGAGGGGAGACCGATACGCAGTATTTT. This sequence encodes CASRGETDTQYF. The chain combines TRBV5-1 with TRBJ2-3; D possibly uses TRBD1 or TRBD2 (5 bases each). This CDR3 is 12 amino acids long. The V end lost 5 bases, the J end lost 6 bases, and 10 bases lay between the germline ends. Germline V gene data show CDR1 as SGHRS and CDR2 as YFSETQ.

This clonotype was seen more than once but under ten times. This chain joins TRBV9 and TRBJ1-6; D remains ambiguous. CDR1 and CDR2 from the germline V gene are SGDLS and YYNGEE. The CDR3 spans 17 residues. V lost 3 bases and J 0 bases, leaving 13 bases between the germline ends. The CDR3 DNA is TGTGCCAGCAGCGCAGAGGACGGTGGCTCCTATAATTCACCCCTCCACTTT. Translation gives CASSAEDGGSYNSPLHF.

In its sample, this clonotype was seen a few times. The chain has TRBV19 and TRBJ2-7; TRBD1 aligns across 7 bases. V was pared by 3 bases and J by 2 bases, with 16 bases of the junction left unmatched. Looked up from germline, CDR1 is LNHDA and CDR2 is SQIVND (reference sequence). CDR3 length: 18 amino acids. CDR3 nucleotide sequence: TGTGCCAGTAGTATTTCTTTAACGGCGAGGACAGGAACCTACGAGCAGTACTTC. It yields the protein CASSISLTARTGTYEQYF.

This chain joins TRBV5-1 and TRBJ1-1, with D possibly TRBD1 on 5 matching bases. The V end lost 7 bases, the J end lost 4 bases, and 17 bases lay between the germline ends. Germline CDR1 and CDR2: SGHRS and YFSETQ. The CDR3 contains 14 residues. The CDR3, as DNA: TGCGCCAGCCGGGACGGGTTTGGGAGCACTGAAGCTTTCTTT. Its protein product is CASRDGFGSTEAFF.

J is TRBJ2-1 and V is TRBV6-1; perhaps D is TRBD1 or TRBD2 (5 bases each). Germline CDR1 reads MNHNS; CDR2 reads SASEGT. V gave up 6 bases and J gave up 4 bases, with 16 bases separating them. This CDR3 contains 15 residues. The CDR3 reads CASRTTRGNYNEQFF. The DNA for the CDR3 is TGTGCCAGCAGAACAACTAGGGGAAATTACAATGAGCAGTTCTTC.

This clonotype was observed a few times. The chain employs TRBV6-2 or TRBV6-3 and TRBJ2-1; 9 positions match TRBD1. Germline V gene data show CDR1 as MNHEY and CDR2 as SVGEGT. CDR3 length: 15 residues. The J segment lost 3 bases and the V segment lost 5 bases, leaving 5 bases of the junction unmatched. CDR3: CASSRRTGVYNEQFF. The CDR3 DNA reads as TGTGCCAGCAGTAGACGGACAGGGGTCTACAATGAGCAGTTCTTC.

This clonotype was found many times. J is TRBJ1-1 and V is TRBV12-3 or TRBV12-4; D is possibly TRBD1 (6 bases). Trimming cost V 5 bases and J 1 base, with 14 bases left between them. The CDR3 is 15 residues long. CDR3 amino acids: CASSPPGGRNTEAFF. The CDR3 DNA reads TGTGCCAGCAGTCCCCCCGGGGGCCGGAACACTGAAGCTTTCTTT.

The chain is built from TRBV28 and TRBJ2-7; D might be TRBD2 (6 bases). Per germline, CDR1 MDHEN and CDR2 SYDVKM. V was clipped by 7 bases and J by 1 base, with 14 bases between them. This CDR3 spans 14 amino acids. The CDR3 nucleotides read TGTGCCAGCACTTTCATCGGGGGATCCTACGAGCAGTACTTC. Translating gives CASTFIGGSYEQYF.

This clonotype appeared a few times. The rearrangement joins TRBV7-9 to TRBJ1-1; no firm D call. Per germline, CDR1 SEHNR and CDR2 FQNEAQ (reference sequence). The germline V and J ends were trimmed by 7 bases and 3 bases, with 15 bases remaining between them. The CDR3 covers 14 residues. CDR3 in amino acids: CASTGSGHYTEAFF. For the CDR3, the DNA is TGTGCCAGCACCGGATCGGGTCATTACACTGAAGCTTTCTTT.